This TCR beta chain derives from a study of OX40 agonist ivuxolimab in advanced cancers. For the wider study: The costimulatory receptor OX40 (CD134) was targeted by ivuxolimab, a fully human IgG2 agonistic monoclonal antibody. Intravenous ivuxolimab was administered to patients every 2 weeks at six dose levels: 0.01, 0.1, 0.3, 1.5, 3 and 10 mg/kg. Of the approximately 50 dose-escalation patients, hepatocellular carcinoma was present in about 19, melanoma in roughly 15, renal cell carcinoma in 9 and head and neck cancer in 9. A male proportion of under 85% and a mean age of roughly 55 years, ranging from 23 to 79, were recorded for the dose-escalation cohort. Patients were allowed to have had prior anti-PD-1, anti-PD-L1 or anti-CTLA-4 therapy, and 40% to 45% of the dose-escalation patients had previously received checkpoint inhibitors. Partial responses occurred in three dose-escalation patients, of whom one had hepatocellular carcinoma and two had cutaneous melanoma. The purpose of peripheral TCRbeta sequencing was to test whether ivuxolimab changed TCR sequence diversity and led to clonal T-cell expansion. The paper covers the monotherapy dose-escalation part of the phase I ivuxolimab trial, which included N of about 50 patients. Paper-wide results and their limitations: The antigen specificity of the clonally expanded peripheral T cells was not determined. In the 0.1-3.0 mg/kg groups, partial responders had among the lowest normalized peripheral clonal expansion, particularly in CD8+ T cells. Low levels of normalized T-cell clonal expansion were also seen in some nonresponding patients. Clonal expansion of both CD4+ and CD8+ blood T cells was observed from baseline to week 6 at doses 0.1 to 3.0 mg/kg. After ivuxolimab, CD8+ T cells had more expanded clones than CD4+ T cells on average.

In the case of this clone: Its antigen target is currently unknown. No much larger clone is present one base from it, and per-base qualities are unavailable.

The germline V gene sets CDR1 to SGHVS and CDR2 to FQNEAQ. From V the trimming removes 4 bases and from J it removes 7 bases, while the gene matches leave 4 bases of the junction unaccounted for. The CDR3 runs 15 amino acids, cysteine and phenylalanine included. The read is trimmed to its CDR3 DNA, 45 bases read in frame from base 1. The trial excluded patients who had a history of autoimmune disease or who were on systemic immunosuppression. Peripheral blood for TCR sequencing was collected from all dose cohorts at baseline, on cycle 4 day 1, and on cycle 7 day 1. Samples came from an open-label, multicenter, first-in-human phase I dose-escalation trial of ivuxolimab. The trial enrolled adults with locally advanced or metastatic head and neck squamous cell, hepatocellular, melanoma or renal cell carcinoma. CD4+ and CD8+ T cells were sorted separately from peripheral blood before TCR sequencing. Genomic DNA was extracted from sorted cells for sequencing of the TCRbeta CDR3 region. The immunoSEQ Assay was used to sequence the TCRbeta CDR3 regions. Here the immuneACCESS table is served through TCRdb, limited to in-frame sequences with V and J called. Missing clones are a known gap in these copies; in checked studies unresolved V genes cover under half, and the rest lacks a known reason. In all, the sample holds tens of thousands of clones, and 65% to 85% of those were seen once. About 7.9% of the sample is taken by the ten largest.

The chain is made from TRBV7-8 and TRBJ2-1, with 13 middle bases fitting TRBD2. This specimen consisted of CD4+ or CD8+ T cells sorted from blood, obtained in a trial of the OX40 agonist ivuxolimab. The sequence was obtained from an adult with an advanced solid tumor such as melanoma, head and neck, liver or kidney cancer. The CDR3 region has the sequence CASSSWTSGGNEQFF. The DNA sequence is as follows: TGTGCCAGCAGCTCATGGACTAGCGGGGGAAATGAGCAGTTCTTC. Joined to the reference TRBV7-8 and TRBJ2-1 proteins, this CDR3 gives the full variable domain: GAGVSQSPRYKVAKRGQDVALRCDPISGHVSLFWYQQALGQGPEFLTYFQNEAQLDKSGLPSDRFFAERPEGSVSTLKIQRTQQEDSAVYLCASSSWTSGGNEQFFGPGTRLTVL.